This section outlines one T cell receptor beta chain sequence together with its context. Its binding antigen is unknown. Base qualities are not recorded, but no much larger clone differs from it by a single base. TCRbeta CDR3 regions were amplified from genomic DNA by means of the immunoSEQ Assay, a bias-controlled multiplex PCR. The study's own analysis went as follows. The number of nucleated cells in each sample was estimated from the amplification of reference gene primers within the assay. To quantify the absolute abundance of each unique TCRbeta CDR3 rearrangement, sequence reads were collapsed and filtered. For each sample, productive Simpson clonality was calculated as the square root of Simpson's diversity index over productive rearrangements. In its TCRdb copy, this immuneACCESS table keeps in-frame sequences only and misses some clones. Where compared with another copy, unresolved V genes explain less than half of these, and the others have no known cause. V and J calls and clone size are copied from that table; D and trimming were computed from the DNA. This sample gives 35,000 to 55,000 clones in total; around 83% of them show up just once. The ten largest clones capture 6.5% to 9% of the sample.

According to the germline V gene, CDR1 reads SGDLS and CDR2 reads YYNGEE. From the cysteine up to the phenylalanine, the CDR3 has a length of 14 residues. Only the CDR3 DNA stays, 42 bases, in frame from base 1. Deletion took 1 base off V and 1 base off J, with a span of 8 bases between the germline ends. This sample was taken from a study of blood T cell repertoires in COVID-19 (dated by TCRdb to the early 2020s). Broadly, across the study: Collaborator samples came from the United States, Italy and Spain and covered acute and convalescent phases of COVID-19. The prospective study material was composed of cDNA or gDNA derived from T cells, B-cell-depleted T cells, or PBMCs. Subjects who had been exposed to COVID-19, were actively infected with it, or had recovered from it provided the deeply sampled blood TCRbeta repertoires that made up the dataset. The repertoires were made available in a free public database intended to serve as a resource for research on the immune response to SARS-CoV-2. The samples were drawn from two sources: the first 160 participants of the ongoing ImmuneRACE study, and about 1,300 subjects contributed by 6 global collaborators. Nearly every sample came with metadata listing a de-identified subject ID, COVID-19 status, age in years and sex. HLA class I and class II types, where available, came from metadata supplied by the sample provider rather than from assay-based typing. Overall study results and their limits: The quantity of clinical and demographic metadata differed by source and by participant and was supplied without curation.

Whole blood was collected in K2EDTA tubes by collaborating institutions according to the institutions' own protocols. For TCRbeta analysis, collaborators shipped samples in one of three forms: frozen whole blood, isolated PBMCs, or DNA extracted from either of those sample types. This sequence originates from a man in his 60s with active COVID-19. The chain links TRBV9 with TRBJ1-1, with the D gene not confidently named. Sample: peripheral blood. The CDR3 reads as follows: CASSVLTRNTEAFF. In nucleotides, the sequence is TGTGCCAGCAGCGTACTTACACGGAACACTGAAGCTTTCTTT.